These T cell receptor beta chains were read from a single sample in a study of response to subunit inactivated influenza vaccine. TCRdb redid the calling of the RT-PCR reads with MiXCR, one entry per CDR3 protein. The repertoire holds more than 700,000 distinct CDR3 sequences, with 20% to 25% as singletons. The sample consisted of PBMCs from blood, taken more than 4 days after vaccination. The receptors were sampled from a middle-aged man who received an inactivated influenza vaccine. Each CDR3 is given with its conserved first and last residue. Each record gives: J gene, D gene, V gene, clone size, CDR3 protein, CDR3 DNA. D genes are given only for firm matches. The listing skips clone size in some rows; elsewhere it reads once, few, many or a size class.

TRBJ2-1 | TRBD2 | TRBV25-1 | NA | CASSEWGAGGHYNEQFF | TGTGCCAGCAGTGAATGGGGAGCGGGAGGTCACTACAATGAGCAGTTCTTC
TRBJ2-1 | TRBD2 | TRBV2 | NA | CASSPRRESYNEQFF | TGTGCCAGCAGCCCCCGGCGGGAGTCCTACAATGAGCAGTTCTTC
TRBJ2-7 | NA | TRBV7-2 | few | CASSTYQDYEQYF | TGTGCCAGCAGCACCTACCAAGACTACGAGCAGTACTTC
TRBJ2-1 | TRBD1 | TRBV7-6 | NA | CASSSRTGRYNEQFF | TGTGCCAGCAGCTCCCGGACAGGGAGGTACAATGAGCAGTTCTTC
TRBJ2-7 | TRBD1 | TRBV5-1 | NA | CASSQGQGAFEQYF | TGCGCCAGCAGTCAAGGACAGGGGGCTTTCGAGCAGTACTTC
TRBJ2-7 | NA | TRBV20-1 | few | CSARETGSFSNEQYF | TGCAGTGCTAGAGAAACGGGGTCATTTAGCAACGAGCAGTACTTC
TRBJ2-1 | NA | TRBV7-2 | NA | CASSLAGLNYNEQFF | TGTGCCAGCAGCTTAGCTGGGCTTAACTACAATGAGCAGTTCTTC
TRBJ2-7 | NA | TRBV5-6 | NA | CASSLLGLSSYEQYF | TGTGCCAGCAGCTTGCTTGGACTAAGCTCCTACGAGCAGTACTTC
TRBJ2-6 | NA | TRBV12-3/TRBV12-4 | NA | CASSSNSGANVLTF | TGTGCCAGCAGTTCTAACTCTGGGGCCAACGTCCTGACTTTC
TRBJ2-4 | NA | TRBV30 | NA | CAWSVSGAKNIQYF | TGTGCCTGGAGTGTTTCCGGGGCCAAAAACATTCAGTACTTC
TRBJ2-1 | NA | TRBV6-1 | NA | CASRSGHFPGNEQFF | TGTGCCAGCAGATCCGGACACTTCCCGGGCAATGAGCAGTTCTTC
TRBJ2-3 | NA | TRBV7-2 | many | CASSQSASYTDTQYF | TGTGCCAGCAGCCAATCAGCTTCCTACACAGATACGCAGTATTTT
TRBJ2-5 | NA | TRBV30 | few | CAWSLRRQETQYF | TGTGCCTGGAGTTTACGGAGACAAGAGACCCAGTACTTC
TRBJ2-1 | TRBD2 | TRBV5-6 | NA | CASSLTRTSHLNEQFF | TGTGCCAGCAGCTTGACGAGGACTAGCCACCTCAATGAGCAGTTCTTC
TRBJ2-1 | NA | TRBV6-5 | NA | CASSYSIRQQNYNEQFF | TGTGCCAGCAGTTACTCGATTAGACAACAAAACTACAATGAGCAGTTCTTC
TRBJ2-1 | TRBD1 | TRBV30 | NA | CAWSEQGVEQFF | TGTGCCTGGAGTGAGCAGGGGGTTGAGCAGTTCTTC
TRBJ2-2 | NA | TRBV3-1 | NA | CASSQLQTGELFF | TGTGCCAGCAGCCAACTACAGACCGGGGAGCTGTTTTTT
TRBJ2-1 | NA | TRBV7-9 | few | CASSEPGYNEQFF | TGTGCCAGCAGCGAACCGGGCTACAATGAGCAGTTCTTC
TRBJ2-1 | TRBD2 | TRBV7-8 | many | CASNLRAGGYNEQFF | TGTGCCAGCAACCTACGGGCGGGAGGGTACAATGAGCAGTTCTTC
TRBJ2-7 | TRBD1 | TRBV20-1 | NA | CSATTGLGYEQYF | TGCAGTGCTACGACAGGGTTGGGGTACGAGCAGTACTTC
TRBJ2-5 | TRBD1 | TRBV20-1 | NA | CSAPGGPGETQYF | TGCAGTGCACCAGGGGGCCCTGGGGAGACCCAGTACTTC
TRBJ2-5 | TRBD1 | TRBV10-3 | NA | CAISVRQGAGETQYF | TGTGCCATCAGTGTGCGTCAGGGGGCAGGAGAGACCCAGTACTTC
TRBJ2-7 | NA | TRBV7-2 | NA | CASSFSATYEQYF | TGTGCCAGCAGCTTTTCAGCCACCTACGAGCAGTACTTC
TRBJ2-7 | NA | TRBV29-1 | NA | CSVEEAGGLYEQYF | TGCAGCGTTGAAGAAGCCGGGGGGCTCTACGAGCAGTACTTC
TRBJ2-7 | TRBD2 | TRBV20-1 | NA | CSARGGASGRALTDEQYF | TGCAGTGCTAGAGGGGGGGCTAGCGGGAGGGCCCTAACCGACGAGCAGTACTTC
TRBJ2-5 | NA | TRBV12-3/TRBV12-4 | NA | CASSLTGSKTQYF | TGTGCCAGCAGCCTCACAGGGTCGAAGACCCAGTACTTC
TRBJ2-1 | NA | TRBV7-2 | NA | CASSRVGGAGNYNEQFF | TGTGCCAGCAGTCGAGTGGGGGGGGCGGGGAACTACAATGAGCAGTTCTTC
TRBJ1-1 | NA | TRBV7-8 | few | CASSPGGGWDTEAFF | TGTGCCAGCAGCCCCGGAGGGGGTTGGGACACTGAAGCTTTCTTT
TRBJ2-7 | TRBD2 | TRBV3-1 | few | CASSPTSGGSSYEQYF | TGTGCCAGCAGCCCGACTAGCGGGGGCTCATCCTACGAGCAGTACTTC
TRBJ1-3 | NA | TRBV4-3 | NA | CASSQDSGGNTIYF | TGCGCCAGCAGCCAAGACTCAGGAGGAAACACCATATATTTT
TRBJ2-1 | NA | TRBV6-5 | few | CASSYSSGTAAYNEQFF | TGTGCCAGCAGTTACTCGAGCGGGACAGCAGCTTACAATGAGCAGTTCTTC
TRBJ1-5 | TRBD1 | TRBV7-2 | few | CASSGRQGSHQPQHF | TGTGCCAGCAGCGGCAGACAGGGCTCGCATCAGCCCCAGCATTTT
TRBJ2-2 | NA | TRBV11-2 | few | CASSLVGGRVTGELFF | TGTGCCAGCAGCTTAGTGGGGGGCAGGGTAACCGGGGAGCTGTTTTTT
TRBJ2-7 | TRBD2 | TRBV11-2 | NA | CASSLELAGGTSYEQYF | TGTGCCAGCAGCTTAGAACTAGCGGGAGGGACCTCCTACGAGCAGTACTTC
TRBJ2-1 | TRBD1 | TRBV7-6 | few | CASSLDRGRHNEQFF | TGTGCCAGCAGCTTGGACAGGGGGCGGCACAATGAGCAGTTCTTC
TRBJ2-1 | NA | TRBV2 | NA | CASSVGLSYNEQFF | TGTGCCAGCAGTGTCGGGTTATCCTACAATGAGCAGTTCTTC
TRBJ1-2 | NA | TRBV7-9 | NA | CASSFSDRTGYGYTF | TGTGCCAGCAGCTTTTCGGACAGAACTGGGTATGGCTACACCTTC
TRBJ2-5 | NA | TRBV7-9 | few | CASSFGTRETQETQYF | TGTGCCAGCAGCTTCGGAACACGCGAAACCCAAGAGACCCAGTACTTC
TRBJ2-1 | NA | TRBV30 | few | CAWRALLSNEQFF | TGTGCCTGGAGGGCCTTACTCAGCAATGAGCAGTTCTTC
TRBJ2-1 | TRBD2 | TRBV27 | NA | CASSRLGLAGTGNEQFF | TGTGCCAGCAGTCGACTGGGACTAGCGGGAACAGGTAATGAGCAGTTCTTC
TRBJ2-3 | TRBD2 | TRBV4-2 | NA | CASSQGRSGVYTDTQYF | TGTGCCAGCAGCCAAGGGCGCAGCGGGGTTTACACAGATACGCAGTATTTT
TRBJ2-7 | TRBD2 | TRBV12-3/TRBV12-4 | NA | CVSSGGLASYYEQYF | TGTGTCAGCAGTGGCGGACTAGCGAGTTACTACGAGCAGTACTTC
TRBJ1-5 | NA | TRBV24-1 | few | CATSDLAANQPQHF | TGTGCCACCAGTGATTTGGCAGCCAATCAGCCCCAGCATTTT
TRBJ2-5 | TRBD1 | TRBV5-1 | NA | CASSTGTDVQETQYF | TGCGCCAGCAGCACCGGGACAGACGTACAAGAGACCCAGTACTTC
TRBJ2-5 | TRBD2 | TRBV4-1 | NA | CASSPGTSGGQETQYF | TGCGCCAGCAGCCCCGGGACTAGCGGGGGGCAAGAGACCCAGTACTTC
TRBJ2-2 | NA | TRBV15 | NA | CATSRPGQPGNTGELFF | TGTGCCACCAGCAGACCAGGACAACCGGGGAACACCGGGGAGCTGTTTTTT
TRBJ1-3 | NA | TRBV19 | once | CASIGSSSFSGNTIYF | TGTGCCAGTATAGGATCTTCGTCTTTCTCTGGAAACACCATATATTTT
TRBJ2-2 | TRBD1 | TRBV5-1 | NA | CASSQSPTGAGELFF | TGCGCCAGCAGCCAAAGCCCTACAGGGGCCGGGGAGCTGTTTTTT
TRBJ2-6 | NA | TRBV9 | few | CASSVLRAGTNVLTF | TGTGCCAGCAGCGTATTAAGGGCAGGAACCAACGTCCTGACTTTC
TRBJ2-1 | TRBD1 | TRBV29-1 | few | CSLRDRGGDEQFF | TGCAGTCTCCGGGACAGGGGAGGAGATGAGCAGTTCTTC
TRBJ2-3 | NA | TRBV4-2 | NA | CASSQVGMGGGLADTQYF | TGTGCCAGCAGCCAAGTGGGGATGGGAGGGGGCTTAGCAGATACGCAGTATTTT
TRBJ1-5 | NA | TRBV5-6 | few | CASTRMEQHSNQPQHF | TGTGCCAGCACCCGGATGGAGCAGCATAGCAATCAGCCCCAGCATTTT
TRBJ1-3 | NA | TRBV5-1 | few | CASSLGPLGSGGNTIYF | TGCGCCAGCAGCTTGGGACCTCTTGGGTCGGGAGGAAACACCATATATTTT